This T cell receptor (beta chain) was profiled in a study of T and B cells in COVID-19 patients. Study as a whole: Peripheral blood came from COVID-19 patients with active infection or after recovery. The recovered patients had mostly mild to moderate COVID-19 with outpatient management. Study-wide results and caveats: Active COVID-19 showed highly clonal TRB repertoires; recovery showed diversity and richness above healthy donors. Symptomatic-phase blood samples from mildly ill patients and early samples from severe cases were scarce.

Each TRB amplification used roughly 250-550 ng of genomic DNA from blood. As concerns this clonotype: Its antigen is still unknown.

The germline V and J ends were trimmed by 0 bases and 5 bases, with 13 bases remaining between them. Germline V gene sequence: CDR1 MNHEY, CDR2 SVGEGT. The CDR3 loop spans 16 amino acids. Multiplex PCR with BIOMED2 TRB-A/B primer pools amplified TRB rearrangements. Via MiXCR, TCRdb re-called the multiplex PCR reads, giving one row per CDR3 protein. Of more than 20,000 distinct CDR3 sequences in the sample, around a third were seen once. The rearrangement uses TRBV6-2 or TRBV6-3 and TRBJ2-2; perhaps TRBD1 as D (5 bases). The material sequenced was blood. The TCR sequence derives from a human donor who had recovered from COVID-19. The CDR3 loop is CASSYSLQGRTGELFF. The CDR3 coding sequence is TGTGCCAGCAGTTACTCGCTCCAGGGAAGGACCGGGGAGCTGTTTTTT.